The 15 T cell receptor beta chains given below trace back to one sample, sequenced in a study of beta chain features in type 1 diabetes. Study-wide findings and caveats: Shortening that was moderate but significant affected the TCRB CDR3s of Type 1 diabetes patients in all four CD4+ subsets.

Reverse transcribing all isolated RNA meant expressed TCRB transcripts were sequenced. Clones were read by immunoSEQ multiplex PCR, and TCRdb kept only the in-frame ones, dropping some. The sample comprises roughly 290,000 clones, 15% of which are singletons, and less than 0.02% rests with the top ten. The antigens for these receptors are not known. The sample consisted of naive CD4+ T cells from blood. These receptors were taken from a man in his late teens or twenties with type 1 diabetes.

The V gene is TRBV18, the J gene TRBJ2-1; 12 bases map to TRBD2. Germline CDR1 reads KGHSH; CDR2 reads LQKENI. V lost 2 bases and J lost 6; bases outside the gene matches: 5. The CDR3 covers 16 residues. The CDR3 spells CASSPFSSGRGNEQFF. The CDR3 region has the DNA TGTGCCAGCTCACCATTCTCTAGCGGGAGGGGCAATGAGCAGTTCTTC.

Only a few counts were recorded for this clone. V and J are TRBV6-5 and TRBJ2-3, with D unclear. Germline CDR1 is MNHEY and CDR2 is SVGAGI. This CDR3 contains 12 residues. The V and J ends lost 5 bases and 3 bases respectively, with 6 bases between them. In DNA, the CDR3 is TGTGCCAGCAGTCAGGATACAGATACGCAGTATTTT. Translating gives CASSQDTDTQYF.

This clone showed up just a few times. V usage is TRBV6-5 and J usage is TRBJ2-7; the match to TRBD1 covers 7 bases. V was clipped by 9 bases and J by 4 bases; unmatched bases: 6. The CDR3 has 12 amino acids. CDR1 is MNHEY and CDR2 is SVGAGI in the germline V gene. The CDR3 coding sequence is TGTGCCAGTAAGACAGGGAGATACGAGCAGTACTTC. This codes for CASKTGRYEQYF.

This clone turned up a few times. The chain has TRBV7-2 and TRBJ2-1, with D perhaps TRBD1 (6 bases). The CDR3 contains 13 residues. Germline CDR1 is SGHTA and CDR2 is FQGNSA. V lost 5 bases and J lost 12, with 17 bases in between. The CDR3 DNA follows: TGTGCCAGCAGCATAAAAAGGGGGAAGGGGCAGTTCTTC. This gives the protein CASSIKRGKGQFF.

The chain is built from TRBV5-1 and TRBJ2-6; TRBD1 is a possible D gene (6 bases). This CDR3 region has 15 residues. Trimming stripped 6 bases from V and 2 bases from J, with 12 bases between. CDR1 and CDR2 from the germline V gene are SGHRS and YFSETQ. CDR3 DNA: TGCGCCAGCACGCCGGCAGGGGCTGGGGCCAACGTCCTGACTTTC. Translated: CASTPAGAGANVLTF.

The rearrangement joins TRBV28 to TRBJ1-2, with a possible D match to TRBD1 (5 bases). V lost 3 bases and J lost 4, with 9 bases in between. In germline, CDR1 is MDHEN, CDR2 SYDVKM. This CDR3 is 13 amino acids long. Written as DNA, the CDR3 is TGTGCCAGCAGTTTCAGGGAAATCTATGGCTACACCTTC. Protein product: CASSFREIYGYTF.

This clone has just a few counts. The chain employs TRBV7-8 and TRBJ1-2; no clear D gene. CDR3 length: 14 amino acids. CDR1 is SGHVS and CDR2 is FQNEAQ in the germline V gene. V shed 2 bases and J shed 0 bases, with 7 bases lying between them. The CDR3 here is CASSLSTANYGYTF. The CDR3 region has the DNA TGTGCCAGCAGCTTATCTACAGCTAACTATGGCTACACCTTC. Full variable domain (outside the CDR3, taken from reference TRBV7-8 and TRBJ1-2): GAGVSQSPRYKVAKRGQDVALRCDPISGHVSLFWYQQALGQGPEFLTYFQNEAQLDKSGLPSDRFFAERPEGSVSTLKIQRTQQEDSAVYLCASSLSTANYGYTFGSGTRLTVV.

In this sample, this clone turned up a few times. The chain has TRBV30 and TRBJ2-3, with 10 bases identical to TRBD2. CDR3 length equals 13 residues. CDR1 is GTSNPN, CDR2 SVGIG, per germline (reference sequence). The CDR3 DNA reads TGTGCTGGGAGCGGGAGGGCAGGGGATACGCAGTATTTT. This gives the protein CAGSGRAGDTQYF.

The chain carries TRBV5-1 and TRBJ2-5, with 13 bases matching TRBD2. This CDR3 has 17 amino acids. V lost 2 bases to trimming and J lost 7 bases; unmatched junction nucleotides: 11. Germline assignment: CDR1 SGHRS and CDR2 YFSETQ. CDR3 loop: CASSFPSGLAGEGTQYF. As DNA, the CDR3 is TGCGCCAGCAGCTTTCCCTCAGGACTAGCGGGAGAAGGGACCCAGTACTTC.

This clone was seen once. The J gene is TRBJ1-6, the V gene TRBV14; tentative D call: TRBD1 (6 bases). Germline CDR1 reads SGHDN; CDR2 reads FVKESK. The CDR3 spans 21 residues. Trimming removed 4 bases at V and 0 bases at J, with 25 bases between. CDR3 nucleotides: TGTGCCAGCAGCCGGACAGTAGGAGTTCAAGGTTTAGCCTCCTATAATTCACCCCTCCACTTT. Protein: CASSRTVGVQGLASYNSPLHF.

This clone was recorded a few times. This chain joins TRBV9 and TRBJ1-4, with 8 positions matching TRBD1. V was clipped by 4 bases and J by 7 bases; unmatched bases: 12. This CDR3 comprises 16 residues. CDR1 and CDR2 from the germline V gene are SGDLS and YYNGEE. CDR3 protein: CASSPPGRGRGEKLFF. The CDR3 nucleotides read TGTGCCAGCAGCCCACCGGGCAGGGGGCGAGGTGAAAAACTGTTTTTT.

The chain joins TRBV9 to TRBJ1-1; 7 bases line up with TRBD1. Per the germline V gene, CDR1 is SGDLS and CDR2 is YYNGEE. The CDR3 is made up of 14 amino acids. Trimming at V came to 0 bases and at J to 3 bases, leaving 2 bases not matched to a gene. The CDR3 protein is CASSVAQGDTEAFF. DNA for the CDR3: TGTGCCAGCAGCGTAGCGCAGGGGGACACTGAAGCTTTCTTT.

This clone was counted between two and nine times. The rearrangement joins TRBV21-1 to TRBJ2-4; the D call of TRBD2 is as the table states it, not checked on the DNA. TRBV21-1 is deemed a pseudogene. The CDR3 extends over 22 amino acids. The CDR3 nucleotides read TGTGCCAGCAGCTACGGGACTAGCACTTTCGGGCAAGGACCGCCGGCCAAAAACATTCAGTACTTC. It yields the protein CASSYGTSTFGQGPPAKNIQYF.

The DNA for the CDR3 is TGTGCCAGCAGCGCTGGACAGGCCCAAGCCTACGAGCAGTACTTC. Its protein product is CASSAGQAQAYEQYF. This chain connects TRBV9 to TRBJ2-7; TRBD1 aligns across 7 bases. Germline V gene lookup returns CDR1 SGDLS and CDR2 YYNGEE. V lost 3 bases to trimming and J lost 2 bases; unmatched junction nucleotides: 8. This CDR3 is built from 15 residues.

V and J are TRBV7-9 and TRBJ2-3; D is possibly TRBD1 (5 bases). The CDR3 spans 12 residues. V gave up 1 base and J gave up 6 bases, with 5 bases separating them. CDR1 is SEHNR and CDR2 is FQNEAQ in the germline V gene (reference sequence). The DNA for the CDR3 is TGTGCCAGCAGCTTAGAGGGGGATACGCAGTATTTT. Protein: CASSLEGDTQYF.